The T cell receptor beta chain under discussion was sequenced for a study of blood T cell repertoires in COVID-19. The ends were cut back, 2 bases at V and 0 bases at J, with 14 bases in the middle. The length of the CDR3 is 17 residues. Germline V CDR1 and CDR2: MNHNS, SASEGT. Profiling relied on immunoSEQ multiplex PCR, and the TCRdb table lists in-frame clones only, not all of them. This table has 150,000 to 200,000 clones, approximately 80% appearing once. The chain uses TRBV6-1 and TRBJ2-1; D perhaps matches TRBD1 (5 bases). This sequence was found in a woman in her 70s with COVID-19, enrolled during active disease. Sequencing input: peripheral blood. The CDR3 region is CASSEFRQSLSYNEQFF. CDR3 nucleotides: TGTGCCAGCAGTGAATTTAGACAGTCACTCTCCTACAATGAGCAGTTCTTC.